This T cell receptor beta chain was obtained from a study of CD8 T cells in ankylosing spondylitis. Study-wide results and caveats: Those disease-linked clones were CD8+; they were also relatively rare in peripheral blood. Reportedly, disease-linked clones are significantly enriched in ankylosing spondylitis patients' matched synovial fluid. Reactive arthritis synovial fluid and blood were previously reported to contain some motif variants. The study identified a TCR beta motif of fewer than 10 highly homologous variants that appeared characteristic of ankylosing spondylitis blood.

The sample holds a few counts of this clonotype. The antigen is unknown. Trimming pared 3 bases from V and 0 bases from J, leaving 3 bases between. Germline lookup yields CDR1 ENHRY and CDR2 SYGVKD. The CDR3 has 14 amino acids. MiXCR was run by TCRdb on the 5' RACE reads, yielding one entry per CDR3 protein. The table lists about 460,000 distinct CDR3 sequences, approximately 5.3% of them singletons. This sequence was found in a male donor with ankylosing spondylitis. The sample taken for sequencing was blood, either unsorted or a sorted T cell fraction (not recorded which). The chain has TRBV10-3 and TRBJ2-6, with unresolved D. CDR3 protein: CAISDNSGANVLTF. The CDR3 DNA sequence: TGTGCCATCAGTGACAACTCTGGGGCCAACGTCCTGACTTTC.